This T cell receptor (beta chain) comes out of a study of T cell repertoires in cytomegalovirus infection. Across the whole study: Shared public TCR beta signatures pointed to both CMV infection and a matching HLA type.

As to this clonotype: Its antigen is as yet unknown.

Each CDR3 protein gets one entry after TCRdb re-called the reads with MiXCR. The repertoire includes hundreds of thousands of distinct CDR3 sequences, approximately 29% of them detected once, and roughly 12% sits in the top ten. The sequence derives from a human donor in good health (CMV status not recorded). Some clones in this sample may be carry-over from other donors' samples. Sample: cultured CD8+ T cells from PBMCs, taken from culture after CMV antigen stimulation.

The CDR3 nucleotides are TGCGCCAGCAGCCACCCAACAGGGCCCACCGGGGAGCTGTTTTTT. It yields the protein CASSHPTGPTGELFF. V usage is TRBV4-3 and J usage is TRBJ2-2, with D perhaps matching TRBD1 (6 bases). This CDR3 spans 15 amino acids. The germline V gene has CDR1 LGHNA and CDR2 YSLEER. V dropped 3 bases and J dropped 4 bases, with 12 bases sitting between them.